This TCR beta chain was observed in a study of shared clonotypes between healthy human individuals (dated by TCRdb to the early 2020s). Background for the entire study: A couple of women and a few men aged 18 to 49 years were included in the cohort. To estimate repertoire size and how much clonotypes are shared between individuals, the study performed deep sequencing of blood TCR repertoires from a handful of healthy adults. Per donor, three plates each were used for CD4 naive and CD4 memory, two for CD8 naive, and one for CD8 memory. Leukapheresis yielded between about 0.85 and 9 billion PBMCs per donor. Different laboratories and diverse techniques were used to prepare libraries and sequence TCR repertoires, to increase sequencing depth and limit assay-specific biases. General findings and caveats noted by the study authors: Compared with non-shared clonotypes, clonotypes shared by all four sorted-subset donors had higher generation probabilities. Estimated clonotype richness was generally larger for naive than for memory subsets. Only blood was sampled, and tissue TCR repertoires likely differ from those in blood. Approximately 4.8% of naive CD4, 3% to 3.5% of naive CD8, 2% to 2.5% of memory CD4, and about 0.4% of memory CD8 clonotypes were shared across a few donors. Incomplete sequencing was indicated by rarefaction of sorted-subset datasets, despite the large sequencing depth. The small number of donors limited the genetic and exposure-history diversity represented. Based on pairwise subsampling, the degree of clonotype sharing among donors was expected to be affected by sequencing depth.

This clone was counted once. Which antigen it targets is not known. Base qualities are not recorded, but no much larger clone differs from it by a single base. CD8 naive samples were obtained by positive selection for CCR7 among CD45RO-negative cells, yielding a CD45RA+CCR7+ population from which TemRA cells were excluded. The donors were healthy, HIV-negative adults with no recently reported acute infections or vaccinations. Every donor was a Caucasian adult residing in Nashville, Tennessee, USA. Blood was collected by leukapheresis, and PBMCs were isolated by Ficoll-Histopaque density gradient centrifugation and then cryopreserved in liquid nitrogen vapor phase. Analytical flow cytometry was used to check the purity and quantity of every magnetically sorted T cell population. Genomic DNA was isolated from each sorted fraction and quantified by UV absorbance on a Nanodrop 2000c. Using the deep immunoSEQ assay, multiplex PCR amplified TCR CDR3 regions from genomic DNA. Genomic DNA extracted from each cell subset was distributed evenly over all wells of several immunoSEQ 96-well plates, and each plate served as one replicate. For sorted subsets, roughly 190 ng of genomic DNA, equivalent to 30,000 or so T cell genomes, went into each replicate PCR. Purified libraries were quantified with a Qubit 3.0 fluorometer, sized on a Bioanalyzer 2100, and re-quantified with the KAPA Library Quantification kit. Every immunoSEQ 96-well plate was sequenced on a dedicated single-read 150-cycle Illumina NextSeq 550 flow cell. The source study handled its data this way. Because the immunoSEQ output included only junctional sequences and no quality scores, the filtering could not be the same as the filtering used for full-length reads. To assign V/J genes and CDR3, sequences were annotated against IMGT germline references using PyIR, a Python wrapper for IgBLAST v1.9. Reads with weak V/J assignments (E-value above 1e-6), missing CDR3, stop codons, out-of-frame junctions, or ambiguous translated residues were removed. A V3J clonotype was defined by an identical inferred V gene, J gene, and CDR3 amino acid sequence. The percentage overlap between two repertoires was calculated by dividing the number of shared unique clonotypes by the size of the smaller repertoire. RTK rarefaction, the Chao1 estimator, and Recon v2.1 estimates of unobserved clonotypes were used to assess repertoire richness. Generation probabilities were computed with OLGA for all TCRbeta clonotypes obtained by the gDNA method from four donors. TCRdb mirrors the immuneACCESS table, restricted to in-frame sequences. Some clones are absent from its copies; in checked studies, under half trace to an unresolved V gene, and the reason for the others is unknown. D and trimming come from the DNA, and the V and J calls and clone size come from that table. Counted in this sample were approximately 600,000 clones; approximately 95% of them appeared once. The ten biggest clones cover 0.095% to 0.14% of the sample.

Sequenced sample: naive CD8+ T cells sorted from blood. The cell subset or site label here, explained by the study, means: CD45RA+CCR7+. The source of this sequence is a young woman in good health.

The CDR3 reads CASSVLAGGSDIQYF. At the DNA level, the sequence is TGTGCCAGCAGCGTACTAGCGGGAGGGAGTGACATTCAGTACTTC. The rearrangement combines TRBV9 with TRBJ2-4; 12 central bases correspond to TRBD2. Spanning cysteine to phenylalanine, the CDR3 consists of 15 amino acids. The DNA shown is the 45-base CDR3, in frame from base 1. V trim: 1 base; J trim: 8 bases; unmatched bases: 4. Sequences SGDLS (CDR1) and YYNGEE (CDR2) are obtained from the germline V gene.